The T cell receptor beta chain under discussion was sequenced for a study of T cells in Graves' hyperthyroidism and ophthalmopathy. Researchers took RNA transcripts and amplified the TCR beta CDR3 regions from them. TCR CDR3 regions were first amplified by RT-PCR with HTBI primers. One entry per CDR3 protein results from TCRdb running MiXCR on the multiplex PCR reads. The table shows about 700,000 distinct CDR3 sequences, with about 45% occurring only once. Sequenced sample: peripheral blood or thyroid tissue (not recorded which). The TCR comes from an adult man with Graves' disease, either hyperthyroidism or ophthalmopathy (not recorded which).

CDR3 sequence: CASSYETGDYGYTF. In DNA form, the CDR3 reads TGTGCCAGCAGTTATGAGACAGGGGACTATGGCTACACCTTC. The chain is built from TRBV6-2 or TRBV6-3 and TRBJ1-2, with 8 bases fitting TRBD1. This CDR3 has 14 amino acids. V lost 3 bases, J lost 3 bases, and 3 bases stayed unmatched. Germline loops: CDR1 MNHEY, CDR2 SVGEGT.